This T cell receptor (beta chain) was sequenced for a study of OX40 agonist ivuxolimab in advanced cancers. TCRdb's copy holds only in-frame clones and misses some; the assay was immunoSEQ multiplex PCR. This sample has 40,000 to 60,000 clones; around nine tenths occur once, and the top ten carry roughly 3.5%. The length of the CDR3 is 14 residues. The germline gives CDR1 SGHRS, CDR2 YFSETQ. V shed 2 bases and J shed 1 base, with 9 bases lying between them. The specimen comprised CD4+ or CD8+ T cells sorted from blood, sampled in a trial of the OX40 agonist ivuxolimab. This TCR was recovered from an adult with an advanced solid tumor such as melanoma, head and neck, liver or kidney cancer. The genes are TRBV5-1 and TRBJ1-1; D is possibly TRBD1 (5 bases). As DNA, the CDR3 is TGCGCCAGCAGCTTAGGGACGGGGAACACTGAAGCTTTCTTT. Translating gives CASSLGTGNTEAFF.